This T cell receptor (beta chain) was sequenced in a study of spatial heterogeneity in lung cancer. Overall study results and limits: Relative to follow-up, resection was when ubiquitous expanded tumor TCRs appeared more in blood.

On each TCR cDNA molecule, a unique molecular identifier was present. TCRdb re-derived calls from the 5' RACE reads in MiXCR, one entry per CDR3 protein. The table has about 11,000 distinct CDR3 sequences, about 8.6% seen once. By share, this clonotype ranks as medium-sized (0.01 to 0.1%). What it binds is unknown. Time point reported: sample taken at primary tumor resection. Whole RNA, which was extracted from tumor, nontumor lung tissue or frozen PBMC, was sequenced without any cell sorting. The clonotype was recovered from a male donor with early-stage non-small cell lung cancer. The sequencing used PBMCs, collected at surgery.

Here the CDR3 reads CASSLRDYADTQYF. CDR3 DNA sequence: TGTGCCAGCAGCTTAAGGGACTACGCAGATACGCAGTATTTT. The chain has TRBV7-8 and TRBJ2-3; TRBD2 matches at 7 bases. Germline V gene data show CDR1 as SGHVS and CDR2 as FQNEAQ. The CDR3 totals 14 residues. J gave up 4 bases and V 2 bases, and 3 bases lay outside the gene matches.